This T cell receptor beta chain was retrieved from a study of blood T cells in healthy people across ages. The extraction recovered at least 5 micrograms of total RNA per sample. Note on this clonotype: Its antigen is currently unknown.

Study findings and constraints: The fall in TCR beta diversity per million T cells was roughly linear with age.

PCR was performed a second time for about 7 to 12 cycles using a sample-barcoded 5' primer and a J-beta primer mix. The study obtained at least 3 million CDR3-containing paired-end reads from every sample. From the 5' RACE reads, TCRdb called clonotypes with MiXCR, one entry per CDR3 protein. Among roughly 1.7 million distinct CDR3 sequences listed, roughly 30% were seen once. This CDR3 spans 16 amino acids. Germline V CDR1 and CDR2: SGHTA, FQGNSA. Losses at the gene ends were 4 bases for V and 9 bases for J; bases not matched to a gene: 15. The sequence came from a woman aged 25 to 39 in good health. The sequenced sample was blood. The chain is built from TRBV7-2 and TRBJ2-1, with 7 bases identical to TRBD2. The CDR3 reads CASSSSGSGGPGEQFF. The CDR3 nucleotides read TGTGCCAGCAGCTCCTCAGGGTCGGGAGGCCCCGGTGAGCAGTTCTTC.